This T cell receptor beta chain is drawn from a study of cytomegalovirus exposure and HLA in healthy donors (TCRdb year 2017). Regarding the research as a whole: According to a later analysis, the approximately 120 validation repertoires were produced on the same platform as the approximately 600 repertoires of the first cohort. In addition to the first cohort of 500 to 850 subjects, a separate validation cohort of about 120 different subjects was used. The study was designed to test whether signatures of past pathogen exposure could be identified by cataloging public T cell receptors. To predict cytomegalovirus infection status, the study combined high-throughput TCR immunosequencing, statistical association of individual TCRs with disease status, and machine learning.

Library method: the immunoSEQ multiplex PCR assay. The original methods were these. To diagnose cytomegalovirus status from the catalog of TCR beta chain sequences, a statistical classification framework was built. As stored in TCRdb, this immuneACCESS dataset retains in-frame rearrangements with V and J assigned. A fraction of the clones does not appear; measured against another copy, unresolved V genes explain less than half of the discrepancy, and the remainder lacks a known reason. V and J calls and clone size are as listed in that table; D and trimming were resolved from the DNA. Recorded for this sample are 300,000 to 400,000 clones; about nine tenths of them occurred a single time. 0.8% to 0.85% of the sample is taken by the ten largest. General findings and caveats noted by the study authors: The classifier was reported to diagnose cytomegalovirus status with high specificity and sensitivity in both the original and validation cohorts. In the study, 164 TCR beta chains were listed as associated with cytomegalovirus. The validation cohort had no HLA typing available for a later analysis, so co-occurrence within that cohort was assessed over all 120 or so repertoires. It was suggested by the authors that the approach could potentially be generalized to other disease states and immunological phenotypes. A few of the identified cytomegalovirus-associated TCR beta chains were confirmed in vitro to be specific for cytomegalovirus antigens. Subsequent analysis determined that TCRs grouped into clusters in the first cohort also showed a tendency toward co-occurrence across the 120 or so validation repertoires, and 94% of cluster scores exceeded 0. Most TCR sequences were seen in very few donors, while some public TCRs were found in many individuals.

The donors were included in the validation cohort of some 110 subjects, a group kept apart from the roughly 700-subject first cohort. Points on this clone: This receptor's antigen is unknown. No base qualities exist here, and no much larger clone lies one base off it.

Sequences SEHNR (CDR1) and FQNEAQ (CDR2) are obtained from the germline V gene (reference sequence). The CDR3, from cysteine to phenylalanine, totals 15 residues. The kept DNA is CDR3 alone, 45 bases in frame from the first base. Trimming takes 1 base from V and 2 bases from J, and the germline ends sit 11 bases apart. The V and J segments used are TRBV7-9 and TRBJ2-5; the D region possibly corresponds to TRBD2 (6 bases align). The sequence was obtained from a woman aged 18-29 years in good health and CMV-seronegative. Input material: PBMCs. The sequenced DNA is TGTGCCAGCAGCTTAGGGGCGGGGCGGCAAGAGACCCAGTACTTC. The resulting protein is CASSLGAGRQETQYF.